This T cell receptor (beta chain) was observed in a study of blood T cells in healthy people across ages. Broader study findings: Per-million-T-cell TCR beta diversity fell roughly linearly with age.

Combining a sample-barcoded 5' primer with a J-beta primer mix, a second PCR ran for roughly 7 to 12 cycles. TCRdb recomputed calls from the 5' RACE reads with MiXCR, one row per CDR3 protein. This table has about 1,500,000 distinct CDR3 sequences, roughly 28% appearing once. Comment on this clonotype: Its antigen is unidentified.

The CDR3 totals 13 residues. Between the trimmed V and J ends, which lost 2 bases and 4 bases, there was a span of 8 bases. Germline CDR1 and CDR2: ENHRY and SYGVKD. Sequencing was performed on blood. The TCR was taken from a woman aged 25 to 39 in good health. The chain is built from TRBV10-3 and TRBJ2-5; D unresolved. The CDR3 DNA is TGTGCCATCAGTGAGCCGAACTTAGAGACCCAGTACTTC. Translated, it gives CAISEPNLETQYF.